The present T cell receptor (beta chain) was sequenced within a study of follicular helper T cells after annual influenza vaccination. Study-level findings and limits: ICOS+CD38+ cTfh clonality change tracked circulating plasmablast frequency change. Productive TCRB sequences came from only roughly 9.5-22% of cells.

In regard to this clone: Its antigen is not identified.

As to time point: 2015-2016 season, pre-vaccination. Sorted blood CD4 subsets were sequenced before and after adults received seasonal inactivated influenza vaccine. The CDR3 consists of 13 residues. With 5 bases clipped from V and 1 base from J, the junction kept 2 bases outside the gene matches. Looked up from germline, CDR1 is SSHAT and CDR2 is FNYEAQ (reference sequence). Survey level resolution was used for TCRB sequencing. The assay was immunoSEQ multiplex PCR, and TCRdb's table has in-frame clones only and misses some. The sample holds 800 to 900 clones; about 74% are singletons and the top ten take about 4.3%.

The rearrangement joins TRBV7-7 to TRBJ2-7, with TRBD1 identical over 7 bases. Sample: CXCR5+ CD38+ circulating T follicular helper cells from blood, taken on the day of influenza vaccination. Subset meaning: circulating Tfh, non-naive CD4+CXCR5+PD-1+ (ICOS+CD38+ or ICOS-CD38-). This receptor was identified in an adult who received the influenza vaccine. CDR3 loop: CASSPTGSYEQYF. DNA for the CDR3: TGTGCCAGCAGCCCGACAGGGTCCTACGAGCAGTACTTC.